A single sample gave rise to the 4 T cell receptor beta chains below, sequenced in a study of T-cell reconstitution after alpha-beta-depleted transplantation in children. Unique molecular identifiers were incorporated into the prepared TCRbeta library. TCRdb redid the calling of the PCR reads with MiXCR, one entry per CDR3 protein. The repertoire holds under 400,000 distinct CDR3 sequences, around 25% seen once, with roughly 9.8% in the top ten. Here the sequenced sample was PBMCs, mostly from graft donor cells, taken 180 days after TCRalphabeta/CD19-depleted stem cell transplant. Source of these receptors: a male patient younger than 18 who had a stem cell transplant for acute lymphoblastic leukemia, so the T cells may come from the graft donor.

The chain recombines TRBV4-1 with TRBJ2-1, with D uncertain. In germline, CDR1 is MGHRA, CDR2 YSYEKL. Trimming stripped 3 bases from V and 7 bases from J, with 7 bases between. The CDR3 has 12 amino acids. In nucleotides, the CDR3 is TGCGCCAGCAGCCATTTTAATAATGAGCAGTTCTTC. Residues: CASSHFNNEQFF.

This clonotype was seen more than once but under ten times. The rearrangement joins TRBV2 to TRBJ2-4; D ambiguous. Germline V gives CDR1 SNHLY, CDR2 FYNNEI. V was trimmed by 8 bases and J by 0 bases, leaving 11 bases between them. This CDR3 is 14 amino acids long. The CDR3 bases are TGTGCCAGCCTCGACCCTCTAGCCAAAAACATTCAGTACTTC. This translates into CASLDPLAKNIQYF.

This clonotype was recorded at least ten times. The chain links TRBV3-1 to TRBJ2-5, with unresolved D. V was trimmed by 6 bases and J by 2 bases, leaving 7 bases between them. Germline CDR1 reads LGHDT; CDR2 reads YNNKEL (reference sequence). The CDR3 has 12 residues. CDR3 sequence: CASSRLQETQYF. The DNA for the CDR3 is TGTGCCAGCAGTCGACTTCAAGAGACCCAGTACTTC.

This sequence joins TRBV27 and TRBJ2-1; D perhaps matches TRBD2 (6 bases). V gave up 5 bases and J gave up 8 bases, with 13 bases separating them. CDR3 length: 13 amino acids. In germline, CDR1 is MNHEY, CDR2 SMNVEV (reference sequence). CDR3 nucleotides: TGTGCCAGCAGTCCTAGGAGGGCAGATGAGCAGTTCTTC. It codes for CASSPRRADEQFF.